The clone carrying this T cell receptor (beta chain) was seen more than once but under ten times. Its specificity is unknown. The CDR3 covers 13 residues. Germline lookup yields CDR1 DFQATT and CDR2 SNEGSKA (reference sequence). V lost 0 bases to trimming and J lost 7 bases, with 12 bases between them. The sample originates from a study of response to subunit inactivated influenza vaccine. TCRdb passed the RT-PCR reads through MiXCR, listing each CDR3 protein once. This sample has roughly 650,000 distinct CDR3 sequences, with about 15% found just once. Study-level findings and limits: Authors suggested few new T cells are recruited by each seasonal influenza vaccination.

Source: PBMCs from blood, taken roughly 12 days after vaccination. This sequence originates from a man in his fifties who received an inactivated influenza vaccine. This sequence joins TRBV20-1 and TRBJ2-5; TRBD2 might be the D (6 bases). The CDR3 DNA follows: TGCAGTGCTAGAGACGGGGGAGTCGGGACCCAGTACTTC. This codes for CSARDGGVGTQYF.